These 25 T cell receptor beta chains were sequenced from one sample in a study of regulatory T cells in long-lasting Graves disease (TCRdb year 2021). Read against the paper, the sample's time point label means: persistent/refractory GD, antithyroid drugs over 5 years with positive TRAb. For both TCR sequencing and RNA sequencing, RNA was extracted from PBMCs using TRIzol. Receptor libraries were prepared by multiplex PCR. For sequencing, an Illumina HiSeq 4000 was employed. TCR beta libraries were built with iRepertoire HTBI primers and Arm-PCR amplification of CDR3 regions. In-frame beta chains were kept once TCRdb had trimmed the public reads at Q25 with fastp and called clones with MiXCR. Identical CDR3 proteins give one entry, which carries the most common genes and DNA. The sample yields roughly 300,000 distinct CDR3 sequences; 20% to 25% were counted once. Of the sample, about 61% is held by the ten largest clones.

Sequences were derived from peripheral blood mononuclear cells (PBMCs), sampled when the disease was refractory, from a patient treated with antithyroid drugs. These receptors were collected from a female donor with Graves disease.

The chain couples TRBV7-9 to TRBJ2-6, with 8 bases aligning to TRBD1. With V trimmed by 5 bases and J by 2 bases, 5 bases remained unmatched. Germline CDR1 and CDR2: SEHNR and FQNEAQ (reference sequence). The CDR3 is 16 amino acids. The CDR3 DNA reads TGTGCCAGCAGCAAAATACAGGGGGCTGGGGCCAACGTCCTGACTTTC. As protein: CASSKIQGAGANVLTF.

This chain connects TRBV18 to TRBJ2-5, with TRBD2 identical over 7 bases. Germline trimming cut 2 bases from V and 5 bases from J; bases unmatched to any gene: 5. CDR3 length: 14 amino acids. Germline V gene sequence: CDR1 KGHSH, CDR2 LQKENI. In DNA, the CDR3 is TGTGCCAGCTCACCAAAGCGGGGTGCCGAGACCCAGTACTTC. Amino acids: CASSPKRGAETQYF.

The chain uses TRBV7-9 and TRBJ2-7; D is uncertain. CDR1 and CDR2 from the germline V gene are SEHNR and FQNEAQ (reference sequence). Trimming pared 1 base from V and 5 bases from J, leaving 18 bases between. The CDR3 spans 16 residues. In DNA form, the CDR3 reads TGTGCCAGCAGCTTAGGGGATCCTTTCAGATTCGACGAGCAGTACTTC. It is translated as CASSLGDPFRFDEQYF.

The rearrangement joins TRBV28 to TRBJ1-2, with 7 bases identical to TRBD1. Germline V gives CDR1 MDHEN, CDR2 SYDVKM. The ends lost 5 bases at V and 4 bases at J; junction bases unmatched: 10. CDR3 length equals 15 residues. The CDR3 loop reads CASSPFDREVYGYTF. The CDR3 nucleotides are TGTGCCAGCAGTCCCTTTGACAGGGAGGTCTATGGCTACACCTTC.

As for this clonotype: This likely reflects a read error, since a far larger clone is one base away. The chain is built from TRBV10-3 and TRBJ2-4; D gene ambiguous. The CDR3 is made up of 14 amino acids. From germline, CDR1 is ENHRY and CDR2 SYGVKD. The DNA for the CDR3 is TGTGCCAGCAGAATATCGGTAGCCGAAAACATTCAGTACTTC. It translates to CASRISVAENIQYF.

CDR3 DNA sequence: TGTGCCAGCAACGGACGTAGGGAAGCTTTCTTT. As protein: CASNGRREAFF. V and J are TRBV6-1 and TRBJ1-1; D remains unclear. V dropped 7 bases and J dropped 8 bases, with 11 bases sitting between them. From germline, CDR1 is MNHNS and CDR2 SASEGT. CDR3 size: 11 residues.

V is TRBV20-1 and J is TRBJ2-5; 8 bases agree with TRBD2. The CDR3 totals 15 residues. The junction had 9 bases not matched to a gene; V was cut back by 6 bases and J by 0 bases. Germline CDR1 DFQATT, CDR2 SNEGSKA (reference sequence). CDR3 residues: CSAPQGGGYQETQYF. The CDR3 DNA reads TGCAGTGCCCCCCAGGGCGGGGGGTACCAAGAGACCCAGTACTTC.

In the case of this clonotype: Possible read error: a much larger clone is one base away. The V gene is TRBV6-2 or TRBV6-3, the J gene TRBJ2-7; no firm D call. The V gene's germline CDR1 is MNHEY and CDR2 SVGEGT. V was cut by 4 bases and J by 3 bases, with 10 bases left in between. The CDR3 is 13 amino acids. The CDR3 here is CASSCSVGYEQYF. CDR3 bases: TGTGCCAGCAGTTGCTCAGTCGGCTACGAGCAGTACTTC.

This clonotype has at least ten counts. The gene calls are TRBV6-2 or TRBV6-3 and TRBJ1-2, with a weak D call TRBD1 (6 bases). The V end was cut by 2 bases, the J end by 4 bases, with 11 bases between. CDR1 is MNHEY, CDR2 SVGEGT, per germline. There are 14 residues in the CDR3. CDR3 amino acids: CASSYSRTAYGYTF. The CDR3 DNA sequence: TGTGCCAGCAGTTACAGCCGGACAGCCTATGGCTACACCTTC.

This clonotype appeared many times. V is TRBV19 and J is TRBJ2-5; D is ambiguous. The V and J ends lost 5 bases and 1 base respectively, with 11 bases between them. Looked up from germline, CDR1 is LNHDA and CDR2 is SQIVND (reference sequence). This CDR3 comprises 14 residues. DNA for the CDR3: TGTGCCAGTAGTCCTGGTCATAGCCAAGAGACCCAGTACTTC. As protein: CASSPGHSQETQYF.

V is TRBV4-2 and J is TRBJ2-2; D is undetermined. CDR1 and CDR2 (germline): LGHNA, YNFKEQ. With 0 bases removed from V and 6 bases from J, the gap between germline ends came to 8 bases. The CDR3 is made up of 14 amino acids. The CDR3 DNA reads TGTGCCAGCAGCCAAGATCCGGGCCCCGGGGAGCTGTTTTTT. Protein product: CASSQDPGPGELFF.

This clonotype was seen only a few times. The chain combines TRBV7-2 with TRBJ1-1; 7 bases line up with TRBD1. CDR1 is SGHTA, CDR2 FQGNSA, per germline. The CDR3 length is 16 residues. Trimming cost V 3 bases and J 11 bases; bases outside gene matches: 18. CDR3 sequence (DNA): TGTGCCAGCAGCTTTAATCCCGGACAGGAGAGTTTGTGGGCTTTCTTT. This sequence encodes CASSFNPGQESLWAFF.

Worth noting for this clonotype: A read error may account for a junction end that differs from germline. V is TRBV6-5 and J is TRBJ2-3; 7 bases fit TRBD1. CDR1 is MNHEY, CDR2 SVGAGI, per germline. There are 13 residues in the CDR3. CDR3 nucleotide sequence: TGTGCCAGCAGTTCCGCCGGGACAGACACGCAGTATTTT. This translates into CASSSAGTDTQYF.

CDR3 residues: CASSVALAGDSPLHF. The CDR3, as DNA: TGTGCCAGCAGCGTAGCCCTGGCCGGGGATTCACCCCTCCACTTT. The chain employs TRBV9 and TRBJ1-6, with unresolved D. Germline lookup yields CDR1 SGDLS and CDR2 YYNGEE. Trimming shortened V by 0 bases and J by 8 bases, and 12 bases separated the two germline ends. This CDR3 is 15 amino acids long.

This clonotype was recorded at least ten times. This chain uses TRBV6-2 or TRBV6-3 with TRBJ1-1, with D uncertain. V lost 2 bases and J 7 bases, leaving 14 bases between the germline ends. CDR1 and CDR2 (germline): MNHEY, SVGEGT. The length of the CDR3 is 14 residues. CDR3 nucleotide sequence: TGTGCCAGCAGTTACCCACTTCCCGAGAGTGAAGCTTTCTTT. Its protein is CASSYPLPESEAFF.

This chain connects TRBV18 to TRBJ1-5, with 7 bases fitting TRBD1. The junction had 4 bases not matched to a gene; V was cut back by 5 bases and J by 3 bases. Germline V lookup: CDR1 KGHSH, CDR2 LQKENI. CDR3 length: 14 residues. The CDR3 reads CASSKGANNQPQHF. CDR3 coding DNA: TGTGCCAGCTCAAAGGGGGCTAACAATCAGCCCCAGCATTTT. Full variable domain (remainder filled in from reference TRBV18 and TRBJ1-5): NAGVMQNPRHLVRRRGQEARLRCSPMKGHSHVYWYRQLPEEGLKFMVYLQKENIIDESGMPKERFSAEFPKEGPSILRIQQVVRGDSAAYFCASSKGANNQPQHFGDGTRLSIL.

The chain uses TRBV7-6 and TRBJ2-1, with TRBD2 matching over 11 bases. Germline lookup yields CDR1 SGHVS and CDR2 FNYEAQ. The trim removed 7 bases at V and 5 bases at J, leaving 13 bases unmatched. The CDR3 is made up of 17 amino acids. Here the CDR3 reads CASTIDTSGGSDNEQFF. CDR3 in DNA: TGTGCCAGCACAATAGACACTAGCGGGGGTTCCGACAATGAGCAGTTCTTC.

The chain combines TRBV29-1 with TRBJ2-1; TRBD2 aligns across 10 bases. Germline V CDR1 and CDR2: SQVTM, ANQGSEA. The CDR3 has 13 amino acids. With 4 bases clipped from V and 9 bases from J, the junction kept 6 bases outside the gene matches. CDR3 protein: CSVGTSGEGEQFF. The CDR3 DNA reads TGCAGCGTTGGGACTAGCGGAGAGGGTGAGCAGTTCTTC.

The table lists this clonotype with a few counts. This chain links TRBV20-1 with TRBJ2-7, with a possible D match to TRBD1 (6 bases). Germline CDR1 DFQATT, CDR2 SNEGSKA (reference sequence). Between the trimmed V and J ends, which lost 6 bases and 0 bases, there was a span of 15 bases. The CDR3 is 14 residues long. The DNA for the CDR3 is TGCAGTGCGAGCTCCAGGGACAACTCCTACGAGCAGTACTTC. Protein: CSASSRDNSYEQYF.

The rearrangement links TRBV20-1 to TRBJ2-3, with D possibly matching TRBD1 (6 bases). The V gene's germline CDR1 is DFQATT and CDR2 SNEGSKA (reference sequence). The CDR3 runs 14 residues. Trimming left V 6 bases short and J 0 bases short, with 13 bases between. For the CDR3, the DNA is TGCAGTGCGTCGGGGACACCTAGCACAGATACGCAGTATTTT. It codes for CSASGTPSTDTQYF.

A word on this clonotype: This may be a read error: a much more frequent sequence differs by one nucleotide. The CDR3 here is CATGDSDQYEQYF. The CDR3 DNA reads TGTGCCACCGGTGATTCAGACCAGTACGAGCAGTACTTC. The chain is built from TRBV24-1 and TRBJ2-7; D unclear. This CDR3 is 13 amino acids long. CDR1 is KGHDR, CDR2 SFDVKD, per germline.

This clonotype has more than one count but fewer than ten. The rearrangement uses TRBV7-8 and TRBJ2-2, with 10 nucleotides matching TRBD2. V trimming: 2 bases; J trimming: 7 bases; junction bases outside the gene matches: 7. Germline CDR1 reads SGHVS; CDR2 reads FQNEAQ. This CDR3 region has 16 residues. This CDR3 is CASSLKGGLAIGELFF. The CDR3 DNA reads TGTGCCAGCAGCTTAAAAGGGGGACTAGCGATCGGGGAGCTGTTTTTT. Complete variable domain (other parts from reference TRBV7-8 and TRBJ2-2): GAGVSQSPRYKVAKRGQDVALRCDPISGHVSLFWYQQALGQGPEFLTYFQNEAQLDKSGLPSDRFFAERPEGSVSTLKIQRTQQEDSAVYLCASSLKGGLAIGELFFGEGSRLTVL.

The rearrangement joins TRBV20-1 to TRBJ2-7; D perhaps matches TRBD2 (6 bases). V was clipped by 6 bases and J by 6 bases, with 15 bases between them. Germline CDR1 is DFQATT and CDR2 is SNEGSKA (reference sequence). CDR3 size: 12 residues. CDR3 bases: TGCAGTGCGGCGGGAAACCCCCTCGAGCAGTACTTC. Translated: CSAAGNPLEQYF.

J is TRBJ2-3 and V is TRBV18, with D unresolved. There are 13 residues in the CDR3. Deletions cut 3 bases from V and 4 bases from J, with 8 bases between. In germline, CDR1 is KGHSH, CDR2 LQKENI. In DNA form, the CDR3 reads TGTGCCAGCTCACCCAACAATCCAGATACGCAGTATTTT. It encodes CASSPNNPDTQYF.

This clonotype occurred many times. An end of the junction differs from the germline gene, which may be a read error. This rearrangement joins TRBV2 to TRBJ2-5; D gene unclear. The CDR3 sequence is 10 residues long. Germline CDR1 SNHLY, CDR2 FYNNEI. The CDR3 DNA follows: TGTGCCAGCAGAGAAGAGACCCAGTACTTC. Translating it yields CASREETQYF.